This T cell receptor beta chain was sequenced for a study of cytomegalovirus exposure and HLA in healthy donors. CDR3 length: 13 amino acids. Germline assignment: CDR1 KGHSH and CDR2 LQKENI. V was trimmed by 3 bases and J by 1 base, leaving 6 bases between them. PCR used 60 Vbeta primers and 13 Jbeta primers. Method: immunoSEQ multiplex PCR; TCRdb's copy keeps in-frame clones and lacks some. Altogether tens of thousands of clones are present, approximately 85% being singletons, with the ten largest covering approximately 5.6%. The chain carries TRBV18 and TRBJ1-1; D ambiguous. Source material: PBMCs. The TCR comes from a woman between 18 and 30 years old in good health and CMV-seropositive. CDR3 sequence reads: CASSPGENTEAFF. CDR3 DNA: TGTGCCAGCTCACCCGGGGAGAACACTGAAGCTTTCTTT.